This record concerns one T cell receptor beta chain sequence. The repertoire was sequenced with immunoSEQ multiplex PCR; TCRdb's copy has only in-frame clones and lacks some. The sample has almost 90,000 clones, around 85% seen once. The CDR3 is 14 amino acids. The germline gives CDR1 LNHDA, CDR2 SQIVND (reference sequence). V dropped 6 bases and J dropped 5 bases, with 13 bases sitting between them. This entry is derived from a study of control samples from healthy donors and cancer patients. The material sequenced was blood. This clonotype was obtained from a woman aged 40 to 50 in good health. V is TRBV19 and J is TRBJ2-2, with D perhaps given as TRBD1 or TRBD2 (5 bases each). This CDR3 reads CASSPGPRTGELFF. CDR3 bases: TGTGCCAGTAGCCCGGGGCCCCGAACCGGGGAGCTGTTTTTT.